This T cell receptor beta chain was obtained from a study of patients and donors after allogeneic stem cell transplantation. This clonotype was picked up a small number of times. CDR3 length: 16 amino acids. V was pared by 4 bases and J by 2 bases, with 5 bases of the junction left unmatched. Germline V gives CDR1 SGDLS, CDR2 YYNGEE. One entry per CDR3 protein results from TCRdb running MiXCR on the RT-PCR reads. Among about 87,000 distinct CDR3 sequences listed, roughly 4.9% were seen once. The V and J genes are TRBV9 and TRBJ2-2, with 10 bases that match TRBD2. The source is a human donor who was either an allogeneic HSCT recipient or a stem cell or donor lymphocyte infusion donor (not recorded which). It is not recorded whose cells these are; they may come from a transplant donor. Specimen: blood, either unsorted or a sorted T cell fraction (not recorded which). This chain's CDR3 is CASSSRTSGNTGELFF. Written as DNA, the CDR3 is TGTGCCAGCAGCTCCCGGACTAGCGGCAACACCGGGGAGCTGTTTTTT.